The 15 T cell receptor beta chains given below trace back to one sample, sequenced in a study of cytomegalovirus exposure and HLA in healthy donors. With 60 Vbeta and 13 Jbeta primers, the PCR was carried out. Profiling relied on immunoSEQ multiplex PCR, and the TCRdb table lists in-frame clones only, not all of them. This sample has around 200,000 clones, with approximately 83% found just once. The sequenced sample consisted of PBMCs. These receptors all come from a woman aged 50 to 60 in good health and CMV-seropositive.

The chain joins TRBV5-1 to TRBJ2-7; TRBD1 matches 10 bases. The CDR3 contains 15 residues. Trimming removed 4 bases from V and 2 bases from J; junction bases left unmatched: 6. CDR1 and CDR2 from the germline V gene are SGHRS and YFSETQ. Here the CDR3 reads CASSVQGQGPYEQYF. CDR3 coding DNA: TGCGCCAGCAGCGTACAGGGACAGGGGCCCTACGAGCAGTACTTC.

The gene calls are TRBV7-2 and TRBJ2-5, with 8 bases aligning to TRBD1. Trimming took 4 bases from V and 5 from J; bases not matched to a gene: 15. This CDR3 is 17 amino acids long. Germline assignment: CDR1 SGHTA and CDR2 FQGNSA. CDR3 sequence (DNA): TGTGCCAGCAGCTCCCAAGTAGGCAGGGGGCTCGGGGAGACCCAGTACTTC. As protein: CASSSQVGRGLGETQYF.

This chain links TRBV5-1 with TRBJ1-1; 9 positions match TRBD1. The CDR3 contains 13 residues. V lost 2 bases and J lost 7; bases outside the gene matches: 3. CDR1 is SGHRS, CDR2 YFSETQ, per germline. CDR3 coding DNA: TGCGCCAGCAGCTTAGGGACAGGGAATGAAGCTTTCTTT. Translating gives CASSLGTGNEAFF.

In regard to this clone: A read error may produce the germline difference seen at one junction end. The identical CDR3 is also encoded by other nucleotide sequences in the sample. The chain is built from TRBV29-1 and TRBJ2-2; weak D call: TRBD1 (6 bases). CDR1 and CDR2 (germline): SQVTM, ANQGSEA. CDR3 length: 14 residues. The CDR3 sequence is CSVLQGINTGELFF. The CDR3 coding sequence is TGCAGCGTACTACAGGGAATTAACACTGGGGAGCTGTTTTTT.

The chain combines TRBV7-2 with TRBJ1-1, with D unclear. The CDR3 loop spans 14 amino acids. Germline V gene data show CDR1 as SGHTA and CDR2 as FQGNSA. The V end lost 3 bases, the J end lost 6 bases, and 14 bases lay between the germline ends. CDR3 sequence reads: CASSLSRGGAEAFF. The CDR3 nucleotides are TGTGCCAGCAGCTTGAGTCGGGGAGGCGCTGAAGCTTTCTTT.

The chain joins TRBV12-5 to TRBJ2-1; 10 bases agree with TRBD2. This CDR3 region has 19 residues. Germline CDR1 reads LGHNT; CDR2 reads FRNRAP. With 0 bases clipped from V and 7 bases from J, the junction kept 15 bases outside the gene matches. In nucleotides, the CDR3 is TGTGCTAGTGGTTTGGTAAGAACTAGCGGGGAGGCTGGGGCTAATGAGCAGTTCTTC. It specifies CASGLVRTSGEAGANEQFF.

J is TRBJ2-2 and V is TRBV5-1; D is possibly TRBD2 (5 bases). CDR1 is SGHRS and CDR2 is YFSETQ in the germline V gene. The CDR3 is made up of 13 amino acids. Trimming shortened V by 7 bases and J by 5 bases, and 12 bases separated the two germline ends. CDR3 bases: TGCGCCAGCCAGCTTGGCGGGACCGGGGAGCTGTTTTTT. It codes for CASQLGGTGELFF.

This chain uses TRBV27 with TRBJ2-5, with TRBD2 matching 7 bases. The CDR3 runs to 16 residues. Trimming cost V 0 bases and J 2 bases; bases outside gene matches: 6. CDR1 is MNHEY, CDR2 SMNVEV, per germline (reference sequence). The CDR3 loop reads CASSLSLAAVQETQYF. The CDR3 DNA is TGTGCCAGCAGTTTATCTCTAGCGGCCGTGCAAGAGACCCAGTACTTC.

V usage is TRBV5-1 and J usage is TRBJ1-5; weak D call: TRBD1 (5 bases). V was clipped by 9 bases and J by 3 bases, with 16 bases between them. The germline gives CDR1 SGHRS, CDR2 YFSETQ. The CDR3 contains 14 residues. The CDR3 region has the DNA TGCGCCAACCCCCTTCGGGGGACCAATCAGCCCCAGCATTTT. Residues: CANPLRGTNQPQHF.

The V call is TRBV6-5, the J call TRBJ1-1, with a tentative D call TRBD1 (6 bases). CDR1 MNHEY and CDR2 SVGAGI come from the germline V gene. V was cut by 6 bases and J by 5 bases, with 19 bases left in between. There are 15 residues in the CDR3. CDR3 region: CASRTQGRGVTEAFF. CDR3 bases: TGTGCCAGCAGGACACAGGGCAGGGGAGTGACTGAAGCTTTCTTT.

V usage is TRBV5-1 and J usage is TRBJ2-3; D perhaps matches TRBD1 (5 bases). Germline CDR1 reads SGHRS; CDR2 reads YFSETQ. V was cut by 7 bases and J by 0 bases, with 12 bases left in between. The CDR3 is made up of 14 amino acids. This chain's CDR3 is CASGPRQSTDTQYF. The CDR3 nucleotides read TGCGCCAGCGGGCCCCGACAGAGCACAGATACGCAGTATTTT.

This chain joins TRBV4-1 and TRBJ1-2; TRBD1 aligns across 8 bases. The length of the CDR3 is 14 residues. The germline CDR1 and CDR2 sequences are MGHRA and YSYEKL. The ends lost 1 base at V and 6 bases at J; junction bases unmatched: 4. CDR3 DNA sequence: TGCGCCAGCAGCCAAGTGGAGGGACAGGATGGCTACACCTTC. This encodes CASSQVEGQDGYTF.

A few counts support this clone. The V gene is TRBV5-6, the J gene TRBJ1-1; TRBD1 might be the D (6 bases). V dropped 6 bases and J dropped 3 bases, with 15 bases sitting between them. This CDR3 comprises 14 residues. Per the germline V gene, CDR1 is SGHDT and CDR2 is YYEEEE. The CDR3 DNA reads TGTGCCAGCACCAGGGGTATGAGGGACACTGAAGCTTTCTTT. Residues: CASTRGMRDTEAFF.

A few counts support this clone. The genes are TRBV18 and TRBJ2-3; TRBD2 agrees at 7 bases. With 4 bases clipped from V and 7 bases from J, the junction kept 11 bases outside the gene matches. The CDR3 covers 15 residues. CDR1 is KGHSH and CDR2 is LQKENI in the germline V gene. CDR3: CASSRRAGLGNTQYF. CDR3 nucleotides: TGTGCCAGCTCACGGAGAGCGGGGCTTGGTAATACGCAGTATTTT. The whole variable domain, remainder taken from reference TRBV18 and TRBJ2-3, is NAGVMQNPRHLVRRRGQEARLRCSPMKGHSHVYWYRQLPEEGLKFMVYLQKENIIDESGMPKERFSAEFPKEGPSILRIQQVVRGDSAAYFCASSRRAGLGNTQYFGPGTRLTVL.

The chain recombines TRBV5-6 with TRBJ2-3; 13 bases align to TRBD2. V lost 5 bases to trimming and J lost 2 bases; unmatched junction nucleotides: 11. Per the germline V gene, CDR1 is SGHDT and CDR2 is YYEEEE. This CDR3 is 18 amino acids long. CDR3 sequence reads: CASSPTSGGAPVTDTQYF. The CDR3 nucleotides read TGTGCCAGCAGTCCAACTAGCGGGGGGGCTCCCGTCACAGATACGCAGTATTTT.